This TCR beta chain was sequenced during a study of cytomegalovirus exposure and HLA in healthy donors. Across the whole study: Falling in the Caucasian-associated ancestry cluster were 81% of approximately 400 genotyped donors.

Unmatched junction bases numbered 12, after V lost 5 bases and J lost 6 bases. CDR3 length: 15 amino acids. CDR1 and CDR2 (germline): MNHEY, SVGAGI. A multiplex PCR was run with 60 Vbeta primers and 13 Jbeta primers. Data came from immunoSEQ multiplex PCR; TCRdb stores just in-frame clones and leaves some out. The sample yields about 280,000 clones, around 90% seen once. The chain carries TRBV6-5 and TRBJ1-1, with 7 bases aligning to TRBD1. The receptor was isolated from a woman aged 18-29 years in good health and CMV-seronegative. Sequenced material: PBMCs. The CDR3 bases are TGTGCCAGCAGTCCAACGACAGGGCTTACGCCTGAAGCTTTCTTT. Amino acids: CASSPTTGLTPEAFF.